The 25 T cell receptor beta chains below come from one sample, sequenced in a study of blood T cell repertoires in COVID-19. Repertoires were generated with immunoSEQ multiplex PCR, while TCRdb's copy carries only in-frame clones and drops some. Altogether 150,000 to 200,000 clones are present, over 75% being singletons, with the ten largest covering 6.5% to 7.5%. The specimen sequenced was peripheral blood. The receptors derive from a man aged 80 or over with COVID-19, enrolled during active disease.

As DNA, the CDR3 is TGCGCCAGCAGCTTGGGGCGAGGGATGAGTAATTCACCCCTCCACTTT. Translated, it gives CASSLGRGMSNSPLHF. The rearrangement joins TRBV5-1 to TRBJ1-6; D not certain. Germline CDR1 reads SGHRS; CDR2 reads YFSETQ. V lost 0 bases and J lost 6, with 13 bases in between. This CDR3 is built from 16 residues.

The chain has TRBV7-6 and TRBJ2-5; TRBD1 is a possible D gene (6 bases). The V end was cut by 5 bases, the J end by 5 bases, with 24 bases between. The CDR3 length is 17 residues. Germline V gives CDR1 SGHVS, CDR2 FNYEAQ. Written as DNA, the CDR3 is TGTGCCAGCAGCCCCTTGATTCAACAGGGCAGTCTGGAGACCCAGTACTTC. Its protein is CASSPLIQQGSLETQYF.

This chain's CDR3 is CASSSQGVEQYF. The CDR3 DNA reads TGTGCCAGTTCTTCCCAAGGGGTTGAGCAGTACTTC. The chain carries TRBV6-5 and TRBJ2-7; D perhaps matches TRBD1 (5 bases). Per the germline V gene, CDR1 is MNHEY and CDR2 is SVGAGI. The CDR3 has 12 amino acids. The germline V and J ends were trimmed by 9 bases and 7 bases, with 16 bases remaining between them.

The V and J genes are TRBV6-5 and TRBJ2-1; 8 bases fit TRBD1. Germline V gives CDR1 MNHEY, CDR2 SVGAGI. After removal of 11 bases from V and 10 bases from J, the junction contained 10 bases not matched to a gene. This CDR3 is 12 amino acids long. The DNA of the CDR3 is TGTGCCGGCCGCCAGGGGGCACGGGAGCAGTTCTTC. It codes for CAGRQGAREQFF.

The J gene is TRBJ2-3, the V gene TRBV10-3; D might be TRBD2 (6 bases). CDR1 is ENHRY, CDR2 SYGVKD, per germline. The CDR3 is 17 residues long. The V end was cut by 2 bases, the J end by 0 bases, with 15 bases between. The CDR3 region is CAISEEVRGPSTDTQYF. As DNA, the CDR3 is TGTGCCATCAGTGAGGAAGTGCGGGGTCCTAGCACAGATACGCAGTATTTT.

This clone was counted only a few times. This sequence joins TRBV4-2 and TRBJ1-2; D not certain. Germline V CDR1 and CDR2: LGHNA, YNFKEQ. The V end was cut by 4 bases, the J end by 2 bases, with 11 bases between. The CDR3 length is 14 residues. The CDR3 protein is CASSRQAGNYGYTF. CDR3 DNA: TGTGCCAGCAGCCGACAAGCGGGGAACTATGGCTACACCTTC.

CDR3 in amino acids: CASSGGRFSPLNSPLHF. Written as DNA, the CDR3 is TGTGCCAGCAGCGGGGGGAGGTTTTCACCGCTGAATTCACCCCTCCACTTT. The gene calls are TRBV21-1 and TRBJ1-6. TRBV21-1 is classified as a pseudogene. The CDR3 totals 17 residues.

V is TRBV6-5 and J is TRBJ1-6; possible D gene TRBD1, 6 bases. Looked up from germline, CDR1 is MNHEY and CDR2 is SVGAGI. There are 15 residues in the CDR3. The germline V and J ends were trimmed by 6 bases and 5 bases, with 14 bases remaining between them. CDR3 residues: CASSRGGGDNSPLHF. The CDR3 DNA reads TGTGCCAGCAGCCGAGGGGGTGGGGATAATTCACCCCTCCACTTT.

This clone was recorded many times. This chain joins TRBV6-1 and TRBJ2-1; the D gene is possibly TRBD2 (6 bases). The CDR3 length is 13 residues. V was clipped by 3 bases and J by 8 bases, with 11 bases between them. CDR1 is MNHNS and CDR2 is SASEGT in the germline V gene. The CDR3 loop reads CASSDGLSDEQFF. The CDR3 DNA sequence: TGTGCCAGCAGTGACGGACTATCGGATGAGCAGTTCTTC.

The chain couples TRBV4-2 to TRBJ2-7, with D perhaps TRBD2 (6 bases). Germline V lookup: CDR1 LGHNA, CDR2 YNFKEQ. The CDR3 loop spans 14 amino acids. The germline V and J ends were trimmed by 0 bases and 6 bases, with 12 bases remaining between them. CDR3 loop: CASSQESTSSEQYF. CDR3 coding DNA: TGTGCCAGCAGCCAAGAGTCTACTAGCAGCGAGCAGTACTTC.

V and J are TRBV5-6 and TRBJ1-1; maybe TRBD1 (6 bases). Germline CDR1 is SGHDT and CDR2 is YYEEEE. The CDR3 contains 16 residues. V was cut by 1 base and J by 1 base, with 14 bases left in between. This CDR3 reads CASSLNRVGWNTEAFF. The CDR3, as DNA: TGTGCCAGCAGCTTGAACAGGGTGGGTTGGAACACTGAAGCTTTCTTT. The whole variable domain, remainder taken from reference TRBV5-6 and TRBJ1-1, is DAGVTQSPTHLIKTRGQQVTLRCSPKSGHDTVSWYQQALGQGPQFIFQYYEEEERQRGNFPDRFSGHQFPNYSSELNVNALLLGDSALYLCASSLNRVGWNTEAFFGQGTRLTVV.

Only a few counts were recorded for this clone. This chain's CDR3 is CASSPQHRDSPLHF. The CDR3 DNA follows: TGTGCCAGCAGCCCCCAACACAGGGACTCACCCCTCCACTTT. This chain uses TRBV7-8 with TRBJ1-6; weak D call: TRBD1 (6 bases). V was shortened by 5 bases and J by 10 bases, with 15 bases between the two germline ends. From germline, CDR1 is SGHVS and CDR2 FQNEAQ. The CDR3 runs 14 residues.

The chain uses TRBV29-1 and TRBJ2-7; TRBD1 aligns across 7 bases. The CDR3 totals 15 residues. Germline trimming cut 4 bases from V and 3 bases from J; bases unmatched to any gene: 12. The V gene's germline CDR1 is SQVTM and CDR2 ANQGSEA. The CDR3 sequence is CSVVPATGQSYEQYF. The CDR3 DNA reads as TGCAGCGTTGTTCCGGCCACGGGACAGAGCTACGAGCAGTACTTC.

This sequence joins TRBV19 and TRBJ1-2; D may be TRBD1 (5 bases). V dropped 3 bases and J dropped 8 bases, with 16 bases sitting between them. The CDR3 extends over 14 amino acids. Germline V lookup: CDR1 LNHDA, CDR2 SQIVND (reference sequence). Written as DNA, the CDR3 is TGTGCCAGTAGTATTGGGGGGAGTGTGGAAGGCTACACCTTC. Translation gives CASSIGGSVEGYTF.

This chain links TRBV5-8 with TRBJ2-2; TRBD2 matches 7 bases. Germline CDR1 reads SGHTS; CDR2 reads YDEGEE. The V segment lost 4 bases and the J segment 0 bases; nucleotides outside the gene matches: 6. CDR3 length: 16 residues. The CDR3 sequence: CASSTSRGANTGELFF. The CDR3 bases are TGTGCCAGCAGCACTTCCCGGGGGGCGAACACCGGGGAGCTGTTTTTT.

The V call is TRBV6-1, the J call TRBJ2-3, with a possible D match to TRBD2 (5 bases). The V gene lost 3 bases and the J gene lost 1 base, with 14 bases spanning the gap. The CDR3 length is 16 residues. CDR1 MNHNS and CDR2 SASEGT come from the germline V gene. CDR3 coding DNA: TGTGCCAGCAGTGACCACCCGGACTTCCGCACAGATACGCAGTATTTT. Translated, it gives CASSDHPDFRTDTQYF.

Only a few counts were recorded for this clone. The chain couples TRBV5-1 to TRBJ2-1, with D perhaps matching TRBD1 (6 bases). Trimming pared 5 bases from V and 8 bases from J, leaving 17 bases between. The CDR3 runs 14 residues. Looked up from germline, CDR1 is SGHRS and CDR2 is YFSETQ. The CDR3 protein is CASRPGQLPHEQFF. The CDR3 nucleotides read TGCGCCAGCAGGCCTGGACAGCTTCCACATGAGCAGTTCTTC.

V is TRBV5-8 and J is TRBJ1-5, with 8 bases fitting TRBD1. From germline, CDR1 is SGHTS and CDR2 YDEGEE. V lost 5 bases and J lost 0; bases outside the gene matches: 4. The CDR3 sequence is 15 residues long. CDR3 protein: CASRRTGTSNQPQHF. CDR3 in DNA: TGTGCCAGCAGGCGGACAGGGACTAGCAATCAGCCCCAGCATTTT.

This clone appeared a few times. The rearrangement joins TRBV15 to TRBJ1-1, with unresolved D. Germline CDR1 and CDR2: LNHNV and YYDKDF (reference sequence). The CDR3 extends over 11 amino acids. The V and J ends lost 6 bases and 3 bases respectively, with 5 bases between them. The CDR3 nucleotides read TGTGCCACCAGAGAGGACACTGAAGCTTTCTTT. It specifies CATREDTEAFF.

DNA of the CDR3: TGTGCCAGCAGTGAACGGACACCAAGGCGCTACAATGAGCAGTTCTTC. The encoded protein is CASSERTPRRYNEQFF. The rearrangement links TRBV2 to TRBJ2-1; weak D call: TRBD1 (5 bases). Trimming took 2 bases from V and 3 from J, leaving 14 bases between them. The length of the CDR3 is 16 residues. Germline lookup yields CDR1 SNHLY and CDR2 FYNNEI.

The chain links TRBV7-8 to TRBJ2-1; D is unresolved. The V end lost 2 bases, the J end lost 0 bases, and 8 bases lay between the germline ends. The germline CDR1 and CDR2 sequences are SGHVS and FQNEAQ. CDR3 size: 15 residues. The CDR3 sequence is CASSLLPSSYNEQFF. CDR3 DNA sequence: TGTGCCAGCAGCTTACTACCTAGCTCCTACAATGAGCAGTTCTTC.

The chain combines TRBV5-1 with TRBJ1-1; D call uncertain. From germline, CDR1 is SGHRS and CDR2 YFSETQ. CDR3 length: 15 amino acids. The V end was cut by 0 bases, the J end by 0 bases, with 9 bases between. The CDR3 sequence: CASSLDSSVNTEAFF. The CDR3 coding sequence is TGCGCCAGCAGCTTGGACAGTTCGGTGAACACTGAAGCTTTCTTT.

J is TRBJ2-5 and V is TRBV9, with 7 bases fitting TRBD1. The germline V gene has CDR1 SGDLS and CDR2 YYNGEE. The CDR3 is 15 residues long. Germline trimming cut 4 bases from V and 5 bases from J; bases unmatched to any gene: 11. The CDR3 loop reads CASSPRQGLRETQYF. In DNA form, the CDR3 reads TGTGCCAGCAGCCCACGACAGGGTCTGAGGGAGACCCAGTACTTC.

The chain is built from TRBV7-8 and TRBJ2-3, with 8 nucleotides matching TRBD1. The ends lost 5 bases at V and 3 bases at J; junction bases unmatched: 13. Per the germline V gene, CDR1 is SGHVS and CDR2 is FQNEAQ. The CDR3 runs 17 residues. This CDR3 is CASSPKGQGRGTDTQYF. CDR3 in DNA: TGTGCCAGCAGCCCAAAAGGACAGGGTAGGGGGACAGATACGCAGTATTTT.

The rearrangement uses TRBV6-1 and TRBJ1-4; D may be TRBD1 (5 bases). From germline, CDR1 is MNHNS and CDR2 SASEGT. The CDR3 length is 13 residues. Trimming removed 3 bases at V and 7 bases at J, with 9 bases between. For the CDR3, the DNA is TGTGCCAGCAGTGACGGGGGAGTTGAAAAACTGTTTTTT. Protein sequence: CASSDGGVEKLFF.